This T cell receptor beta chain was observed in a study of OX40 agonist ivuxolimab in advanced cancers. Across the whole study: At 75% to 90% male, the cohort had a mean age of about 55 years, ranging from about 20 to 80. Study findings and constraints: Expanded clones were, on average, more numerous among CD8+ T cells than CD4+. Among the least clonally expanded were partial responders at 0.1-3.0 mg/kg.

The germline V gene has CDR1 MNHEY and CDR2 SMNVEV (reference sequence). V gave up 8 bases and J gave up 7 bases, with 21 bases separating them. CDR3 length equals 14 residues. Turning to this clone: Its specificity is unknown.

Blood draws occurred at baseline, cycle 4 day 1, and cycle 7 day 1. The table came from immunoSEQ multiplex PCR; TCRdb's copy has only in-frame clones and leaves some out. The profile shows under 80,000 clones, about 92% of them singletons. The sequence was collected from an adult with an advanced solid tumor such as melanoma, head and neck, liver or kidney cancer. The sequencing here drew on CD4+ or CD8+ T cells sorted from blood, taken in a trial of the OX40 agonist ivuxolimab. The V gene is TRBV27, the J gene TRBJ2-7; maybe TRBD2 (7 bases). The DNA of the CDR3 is TGTGCCAGCCGGTCGGGGGGCGGGGTTGAGGAGCAGTACTTC. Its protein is CASRSGGGVEEQYF.